This T cell receptor (beta chain) is drawn from a study of blood T cells in healthy people across ages. Whole-study findings and limits: Versus aged donors, long-lived donors had higher diversity and more naive CD4+ cells.

Germline V gene sequence: CDR1 SGHRS, CDR2 YFSETQ. Unmatched junction bases numbered 9, after V lost 0 bases and J lost 4 bases. The CDR3 has 16 residues. Using a J-beta primer mix together with a sample-barcoded 5' primer, a second PCR was run for 7 to 11 cycles. TCRdb reprocessed the 5' RACE reads via MiXCR and lists one record per CDR3 protein. The sample includes under 1 million distinct CDR3 sequences, 44% of them seen just once. As for this clonotype: Its antigen is currently unknown.

The TCR sequence derives from a man aged 60 to 75 in good health. Material for sequencing was blood. The chain is built from TRBV5-1 and TRBJ1-1, with 7 positions matching TRBD1. The CDR3 bases are TGCGCCAGCAGCTTGGACAGGGGAGCCCCATCCACTGAAGCTTTCTTT. Translated, it gives CASSLDRGAPSTEAFF.